The rows below give T cell receptor beta chains drawn from one sample of a study of radiation and T cells in renal cell carcinoma. Sequenced by immunoSEQ multiplex PCR; TCRdb stores in-frame clones only, minus some. The sample holds 120,000 or so clones; around 81% are singletons and the top ten take 5.8%. Sequenced here: blood, sampled from a patient whose treatment included radiotherapy and nephrectomy. These receptors all stem from a man aged 50 to 60 with renal cell carcinoma. CDR3s include the opening cysteine and the closing phenylalanine or tryptophan. D genes are given only for firm matches. Clone size, where shown, is once, few, many, or a class for clones that have expanded.

clone_size	cdr3_length	v_call	d_call	j_call	cdr3_aa	cdr3_nt
NA	14	TRBV7-2	TRBD2	TRBJ2-5	CASSSRGGEETQYF	TGTGCCAGCAGCTCGCGGGGGGGCGAAGAGACCCAGTACTTC
NA	14	TRBV19	NA	TRBJ1-4	CASSPAGSFEKLFF	TGTGCCAGTAGTCCCGCAGGCTCTTTTGAAAAACTGTTTTTT
NA	14	TRBV7-9	NA	TRBJ2-3	CASSLPGATNTQYF	TGTGCCAGCAGCTTACCAGGGGCCACGAATACGCAGTATTTT
NA	13	TRBV10-1	NA	TRBJ2-1	CASSRQLYNEQFF	TGCGCCAGCAGTAGGCAATTGTACAATGAGCAGTTCTTC
NA	15	TRBV7-6	TRBD1	TRBJ1-3	CASSPGTGRGNTIYF	TGTGCCAGCAGTCCCGGGACAGGGAGGGGAAACACCATATATTTT
NA	14	TRBV15	NA	TRBJ2-5	CATSRVVGVETQYF	TGTGCCACCAGCAGAGTAGTAGGTGTGGAGACCCAGTACTTC
NA	15	TRBV27	TRBD1	TRBJ2-7	CASSLVGTGVYEQYF	TGTGCCAGCAGTTTAGTTGGGACAGGAGTCTACGAGCAGTACTTC
NA	16	TRBV7-9	TRBD2	TRBJ2-5	CASSLWAGAVEETQYF	TGTGCCAGCAGCTTATGGGCGGGAGCGGTTGAGGAGACCCAGTACTTC
few	12	TRBV29-1	NA	TRBJ1-4	CSVARPNEKLFF	TGCAGCGTTGCACGGCCTAATGAAAAACTGTTTTTT
NA	15	TRBV6-6	NA	TRBJ1-4	CATTVPWGTNEKLFF	TGTGCCACCACAGTGCCTTGGGGAACTAATGAAAAACTGTTTTTT
once	14	TRBV5-4	NA	TRBJ2-3	CASSWGTGADTQYF	TGTGCCAGCAGCTGGGGGACTGGCGCAGATACGCAGTATTTT
NA	16	TRBV25-1	TRBD1	TRBJ2-7	CASSDLSGTGFNEQYF	TGTGCCAGCAGTGATCTGAGCGGGACAGGGTTCAACGAGCAGTACTTC
NA	15	TRBV18	NA	TRBJ1-6	CASSPQSSYNSPLHF	TGTGCCAGCTCACCCCAAAGCTCCTATAATTCACCCCTCCACTTT
NA	15	TRBV10-3	NA	TRBJ2-7	CAISLRAQGGYEQYF	TGTGCCATCAGTCTTAGAGCCCAGGGGGGTTACGAGCAGTACTTC
NA	15	TRBV6-5	TRBD2	TRBJ2-2	CASSQTSGYTGELFF	TGTGCCAGCAGTCAAACTAGCGGTTACACCGGGGAGCTGTTTTTT
NA	15	TRBV27	NA	TRBJ1-5	CASSWGRSQNQPQHF	TGTGCCAGCAGTTGGGGCAGGTCCCAGAATCAGCCCCAGCATTTT
NA	17	TRBV14	TRBD2	TRBJ2-5	CASSRTLAGGPGETQYF	TGTGCCAGCAGCCGGACACTAGCGGGAGGGCCAGGGGAGACCCAGTACTTC
NA	13	TRBV4-1	NA	TRBJ2-1	CASSQGAYNEQFF	TGCGCCAGCAGCCAAGGTGCGTACAATGAGCAGTTCTTC
NA	13	TRBV19	NA	TRBJ1-5	CASRFAGNQPQHF	TGTGCCAGTAGATTCGCGGGTAATCAGCCCCAGCATTTT
NA	15	TRBV30	TRBD1	TRBJ1-3	CAWGTGQGSGNTIYF	TGTGCCTGGGGAACGGGACAGGGATCGGGAAACACCATATATTTT
many	14	TRBV28	TRBD2	TRBJ2-7	CASSPSGGIYEQYF	TGTGCCAGCAGCCCTAGCGGGGGGATCTACGAGCAGTACTTC
NA	15	TRBV5-1	NA	TRBJ2-7	CASSLVGSMSYEQYF	TGCGCCAGCAGCTTGGTCGGTAGTATGTCCTACGAGCAGTACTTC
once	13	TRBV30	NA	TRBJ1-6	CAWSRQDNSPLHF	TGTGCCTGGAGTCGGCAGGATAATTCACCCCTCCACTTT
NA	14	TRBV9	NA	TRBJ2-3	CASSLLFTGDTQYF	TGTGCCAGCAGCCTACTGTTTACCGGGGATACGCAGTATTTT
few	13	TRBV18	NA	TRBJ1-1	CASSLGEDTEAFF	TGTGCCAGCTCGCTCGGGGAAGACACTGAAGCTTTCTTT
NA	12	TRBV19	NA	TRBJ2-7	CASSRVPYEQYF	TGTGCCAGTAGTAGGGTACCCTACGAGCAGTACTTC
once	15	TRBV6-5	NA	TRBJ1-1	CASSDFGGQYTEAFF	TGTGCCAGCAGTGACTTTGGGGGACAATACACTGAAGCTTTCTTT
few	15	TRBV2	NA	TRBJ1-3	CASSEERGSGNTIYF	TGTGCCAGCAGTGAGGAGAGGGGCTCTGGAAACACCATATATTTT
once	18	TRBV7-2	TRBD2	TRBJ2-5	CASSFPGLAGGKRETQYF	TGTGCCAGCAGCTTCCCGGGACTAGCGGGAGGGAAACGGGAGACCCAGTACTTC
NA	14	TRBV7-9	NA	TRBJ1-4	CASSSGTLNEKLFF	TGTGCCAGCAGCTCCGGGACTCTTAATGAAAAACTGTTTTTT
NA	19	TRBV1	NA	TRBJ1-4	CTSSQDRPPEGGANEKLFF	TGCACCAGCAGCCAAGATCGGCCACCGGAGGGCGGAGCTAATGAAAAACTGTTTTTT
NA	15	TRBV28	TRBD1	TRBJ2-7	CASTPLTGSSYEQYF	TGTGCCAGCACCCCATTGACAGGGAGCTCCTACGAGCAGTACTTC
NA	14	TRBV19	TRBD1	TRBJ2-7	CASSIRDSSYEQYF	TGTGCCAGTAGTATACGGGACAGCTCCTACGAGCAGTACTTC
NA	14	TRBV6-5	TRBD1	TRBJ1-2	CASSNRQGDYGYTF	TGTGCCAGCAGTAACCGGCAGGGGGACTATGGCTACACCTTC
NA	15	TRBV27	NA	TRBJ1-1	CASSSHRRMNTEAFF	TGTGCCAGCAGTTCACACAGGAGAATGAACACTGAAGCTTTCTTT
few	13	TRBV5-1	NA	TRBJ1-1	CASSRVPGTEAFF	TGCGCCAGCAGTAGGGTTCCGGGGACTGAAGCTTTCTTT
NA	14	TRBV10-3	NA	TRBJ2-5	CAISESWGKETQYF	TGTGCCATCAGTGAGTCGTGGGGTAAAGAGACCCAGTACTTC
NA	15	TRBV6-5	TRBD1	TRBJ1-5	CASRSQGVGNQPQHF	TGTGCCAGCAGATCTCAGGGGGTGGGCAATCAGCCCCAGCATTTT
NA	15	TRBV6-5	NA	TRBJ2-7	CASSYQGPPTYEQYF	TGTGCCAGCAGTTATCAGGGGCCACCAACCTACGAGCAGTACTTC
NA	13	TRBV11-1	NA	TRBJ2-5	CASSPTRAETQYF	TGTGCCAGCAGCCCAACTAGGGCAGAGACCCAGTACTTC
NA	13	TRBV5-1	NA	TRBJ1-1	CASRGVVNTEAFF	TGCGCCAGCAGAGGCGTGGTGAACACTGAAGCTTTCTTT